The next 29 T cell receptor beta chains were all read from a single sample in a study of OX40 agonist ivuxolimab in advanced cancers. TCRdb's copy holds only in-frame clones and misses some; the assay was immunoSEQ multiplex PCR. The data hold around 23,000 clones, with 65% to 80% observed a single time. This material consisted of CD4+ or CD8+ T cells sorted from blood, taken in a trial of the OX40 agonist ivuxolimab. The receptors come from an adult with an advanced solid tumor such as melanoma, head and neck, liver or kidney cancer.

This rearrangement joins TRBV7-9 to TRBJ1-2, with TRBD1 matching 8 bases. CDR1 and CDR2 (germline): SEHNR, FQNEAQ (reference sequence). After removal of 4 bases from V and 7 bases from J, the junction contained 5 bases not matched to a gene. The CDR3 is 13 residues long. The CDR3 is CASSYLRGPGYTF. CDR3 bases: TGTGCCAGCAGCTATCTCAGGGGGCCTGGCTACACCTTC.

Only one count was recorded for this clone. The V and J genes are TRBV6-6 and TRBJ2-2; 10 bases line up with TRBD2. The CDR3 loop spans 16 amino acids. CDR1 is MNHNY and CDR2 is SVGAGI in the germline V gene (reference sequence). Losses at the gene ends were 6 bases for V and 5 bases for J; bases not matched to a gene: 9. For the CDR3, the DNA is TGTGCCAGCAGGGCCAGCGGGGGGGCCCGGACCGGGGAGCTGTTTTTT. It is translated as CASRASGGARTGELFF.

This clone was observed a single time. The chain has TRBV2 and TRBJ1-6; perhaps TRBD1 as D (5 bases). CDR3 length: 15 residues. Trimming pared 4 bases from V and 7 bases from J, leaving 14 bases between. Germline V lookup: CDR1 SNHLY, CDR2 FYNNEI. In DNA, the CDR3 is TGTGCCAGCAGTGGCCTGACAGCTAGGAATTCACCCCTCCACTTT. Amino acid sequence: CASSGLTARNSPLHF.

The chain is built from TRBV6-4 and TRBJ2-7; tentatively, D is TRBD2 (5 bases). Trimming took off 2 bases at V and 6 bases at J, with 14 bases between the two ends. The CDR3 totals 14 residues. The germline V gene encodes CDR1 MRHNA and CDR2 SNTAGT. This CDR3 reads CASSDGGGFSEQYF. CDR3 DNA sequence: TGTGCCAGCAGTGACGGTGGAGGTTTCTCCGAGCAGTACTTC.

A single count supports this clone. This chain joins TRBV11-2 and TRBJ2-2; no clear D. The CDR3 extends over 10 amino acids. CDR1 is SGHAT and CDR2 is FQNNGV in the germline V gene. Trimming removed 6 bases from V and 7 bases from J, with 3 bases in between. CDR3 protein: CASRDGELFF. The DNA for the CDR3 is TGTGCCAGCAGGGACGGGGAGCTGTTTTTT.

This rearrangement joins TRBV19 to TRBJ2-1, with 8 bases that match TRBD2. Germline V gene sequence: CDR1 LNHDA, CDR2 SQIVND (reference sequence). The CDR3 totals 13 residues. Germline trimming cut 7 bases from V and 3 bases from J; bases unmatched to any gene: 2. The chain's CDR3 is CASNSGVYNEQFF. CDR3 nucleotide sequence: TGTGCCAGTAATAGCGGGGTCTACAATGAGCAGTTCTTC.

The V and J genes are TRBV5-4 and TRBJ2-1; tentative D call: TRBD2 (6 bases). The germline CDR1 and CDR2 sequences are SGHNT and YYREEE (reference sequence). V was cut by 3 bases and J by 1 base, with 14 bases left in between. CDR3 size: 16 residues. The CDR3 protein is CASSSRAGGSYNEQFF. CDR3 in DNA: TGTGCCAGCAGCTCCCGGGCTGGGGGGTCCTACAATGAGCAGTTCTTC.

The rearrangement joins TRBV14 to TRBJ2-7, with 9 bases aligning to TRBD1. Trimming at V came to 4 bases and at J to 2 bases, leaving 9 bases not matched to a gene. The CDR3 has 16 residues. Per germline, CDR1 SGHDN and CDR2 FVKESK. CDR3 sequence reads: CASSLTGQGLTYEQYF. CDR3 sequence (DNA): TGTGCCAGCAGCCTGACGGGACAGGGCTTAACCTACGAGCAGTACTTC.

The gene calls are TRBV5-5 and TRBJ1-5; 7 bases map to TRBD1. The CDR3 is 15 amino acids. Trimming cost V 0 bases and J 5 bases; bases outside gene matches: 5. Germline V gene lookup returns CDR1 SGHKS and CDR2 YYEKEE (reference sequence). Here the CDR3 reads CASSLGPGGDQPQHF. The CDR3 bases are TGTGCCAGCAGCTTGGGGCCAGGGGGGGATCAGCCCCAGCATTTT.

The J gene is TRBJ2-7, the V gene TRBV6-1, with 11 bases that match TRBD2. Germline trimming cut 6 bases from V and 6 bases from J; bases unmatched to any gene: 4. There are 13 residues in the CDR3. The V gene's germline CDR1 is MNHNS and CDR2 SASEGT. The CDR3 nucleotides are TGTGCCAGCAGACTAGCGGGAGCTCTCGAGCAGTACTTC. It translates to CASRLAGALEQYF.

This chain connects TRBV7-2 to TRBJ1-5; D gene ambiguous. Per germline, CDR1 SGHTA and CDR2 FQGNSA. V gave up 0 bases and J gave up 3 bases, with 9 bases separating them. This CDR3 contains 15 residues. The CDR3 sequence: CASSLAQSSNQPQHF. The CDR3 nucleotides are TGTGCCAGCAGCTTAGCGCAGTCATCCAATCAGCCCCAGCATTTT.

The CDR3 DNA reads TGCGCCAGCAGCCTAGAGCCTTCAGGAAACACCATATATTTT. Encoded protein: CASSLEPSGNTIYF. V is TRBV4-1 and J is TRBJ1-3, with unresolved D. The CDR3 length is 14 residues. Looked up from germline, CDR1 is MGHRA and CDR2 is YSYEKL. Trimming left V 4 bases short and J 4 bases short, with 11 bases between.

The chain carries TRBV11-2 and TRBJ1-1; weak D call: TRBD1 (6 bases). The CDR3 runs to 14 residues. CDR1 and CDR2 from the germline V gene are SGHAT and FQNNGV. Between the trimmed V and J ends, which lost 1 base and 5 bases, there was a span of 11 bases. DNA of the CDR3: TGTGCCAGCAGCTTAGCATTTACAGGGACTGAAGCTTTCTTT. Translated: CASSLAFTGTEAFF.

The V call is TRBV19, the J call TRBJ1-2; TRBD1 matches at 8 bases. CDR3 length: 16 amino acids. CDR1 is LNHDA, CDR2 SQIVND, per germline (reference sequence). V gave up 11 bases and J gave up 7 bases; unmatched junction bases: 21. The CDR3 spells CASKEGRGQRAGGYTF. As DNA, the CDR3 is TGTGCCTCTAAGGAGGGCAGGGGGCAGCGGGCTGGTGGCTACACCTTC.

The count of this clone is one. DNA for the CDR3: TGTGCCAGCAGTTACTCGTTGGCGACCACTTTACCCCTCCACTTT. Residues: CASSYSLATTLPLHF. The rearrangement uses TRBV6-5 and TRBJ1-6; D not certain. This CDR3 has 15 amino acids. V was shortened by 0 bases and J by 12 bases, with 15 bases between the two germline ends. CDR1 is MNHEY and CDR2 is SVGAGI in the germline V gene.

This sequence joins TRBV7-2 and TRBJ1-1; 8 bases match TRBD1. The CDR3 runs 15 residues. Germline assignment: CDR1 SGHTA and CDR2 FQGNSA. With V trimmed by 5 bases and J by 4 bases, 9 bases remained unmatched. The CDR3 loop is CASSARTGIGTEAFF. The CDR3, as DNA: TGTGCCAGCAGCGCTCGGACAGGGATTGGCACTGAAGCTTTCTTT.

The chain employs TRBV7-9 and TRBJ1-4, with D unclear. Germline assignment: CDR1 SEHNR and CDR2 FQNEAQ (reference sequence). Trimming left V 2 bases short and J 0 bases short, with 7 bases between. This CDR3 has 15 amino acids. CDR3 amino acids: CASSLLGTTNEKLFF. CDR3 nucleotides: TGTGCCAGCAGCTTACTTGGAACAACTAATGAAAAACTGTTTTTT.

This clone was seen once. The V call is TRBV6-6, the J call TRBJ1-3; no clear D. Germline values: CDR1 MNHNY, CDR2 SVGAGI (reference sequence). This CDR3 is built from 11 residues. With 8 bases removed from V and 4 bases from J, the gap between germline ends came to 6 bases. Here the CDR3 reads CASARGNTIYF. CDR3 sequence (DNA): TGTGCCAGCGCGCGGGGAAACACCATATATTTT.

V is TRBV4-1 and J is TRBJ1-2; TRBD1 is a possible D gene (5 bases). The V and J ends lost 0 bases and 2 bases respectively, with 13 bases between them. Germline CDR1 MGHRA, CDR2 YSYEKL. This CDR3 spans 16 amino acids. The CDR3: CASSQDMDTYNYGYTF. CDR3 DNA sequence: TGCGCCAGCAGCCAAGATATGGACACATACAACTATGGCTACACCTTC.

The genes are TRBV5-6 and TRBJ1-1, with D unclear. This CDR3 has 14 amino acids. Germline values: CDR1 SGHDT, CDR2 YYEEEE. V lost 0 bases to trimming and J lost 7 bases, with 13 bases between them. The CDR3 loop is CASSLEQAENEAFF. In nucleotides, the CDR3 is TGTGCCAGCAGCTTGGAGCAGGCCGAGAATGAAGCTTTCTTT. Filled out from reference TRBV5-6 and TRBJ1-1, the complete variable domain reads DAGVTQSPTHLIKTRGQQVTLRCSPKSGHDTVSWYQQALGQGPQFIFQYYEEEERQRGNFPDRFSGHQFPNYSSELNVNALLLGDSALYLCASSLEQAENEAFFGQGTRLTVV.

The V gene is TRBV2, the J gene TRBJ1-3, with D possibly being TRBD1 (6 bases). Trimming removed 7 bases from V and 4 bases from J, with 11 bases in between. Looked up from germline, CDR1 is SNHLY and CDR2 is FYNNEI. This CDR3 is built from 13 residues. The CDR3 bases are TGTGCCAGCACCCGGGACAACGGAAACACCATATATTTT. Protein: CASTRDNGNTIYF.

This clone has just one count. This sequence joins TRBV5-8 and TRBJ2-2; D remains ambiguous. The V and J ends lost 1 base and 1 base respectively, with 8 bases between them. The CDR3 consists of 15 residues. Germline V lookup: CDR1 SGHTS, CDR2 YDEGEE. As DNA, the CDR3 is TGTGCCAGCAGCTTGAGTGTGAGGAACACCGGGGAGCTGTTTTTT. This sequence encodes CASSLSVRNTGELFF.

There are a few counts of this clone. The CDR3 protein is CASSLEVGQPQHF. The CDR3 nucleotides read TGTGCCAGCAGTCTGGAGGTGGGGCAGCCCCAGCATTTT. The chain is built from TRBV6-4 and TRBJ1-5; D is uncertain. From germline, CDR1 is MRHNA and CDR2 SNTAGT. V dropped 5 bases and J dropped 7 bases, with 12 bases sitting between them. The CDR3 is 13 amino acids.

The chain links TRBV6-1 to TRBJ1-4; TRBD1 matches at 8 bases. CDR3 length equals 16 residues. Per the germline V gene, CDR1 is MNHNS and CDR2 is SASEGT. Losses at the gene ends were 1 base for V and 7 bases for J; bases not matched to a gene: 8. The DNA for the CDR3 is TGTGCCAGCAGTGAAGTTACAGGGGGAGGAGGTGAAAAACTGTTTTTT. As protein: CASSEVTGGGGEKLFF.

The V gene is TRBV19, the J gene TRBJ1-2; D gene unclear. From germline, CDR1 is LNHDA and CDR2 SQIVND (reference sequence). This CDR3 contains 16 residues. With 5 bases removed from V and 3 bases from J, the gap between germline ends came to 19 bases. This CDR3 reads CASSPTSARAYYGYTF. The DNA of the CDR3 is TGTGCCAGTAGTCCGACGTCAGCACGGGCATACTATGGCTACACCTTC.

The DNA for the CDR3 is TGTGCCAGCAGCGGGGGGAGCGGTTGGAGCTCCTACAATGAGCAGTTCTTC. Its translation is CASSGGSGWSSYNEQFF. This chain links TRBV9 with TRBJ2-1; D tentatively fits TRBD1 or TRBD2 (5 bases each). The CDR3 has 17 amino acids. CDR1 and CDR2 (germline): SGDLS, YYNGEE. V was shortened by 3 bases and J by 0 bases, with 16 bases between the two germline ends.

This chain connects TRBV30 to TRBJ1-1; 8 bases are a match to TRBD1. CDR3 length: 14 residues. The junction had 9 bases not matched to a gene; V was cut back by 4 bases and J by 5 bases. Germline CDR1 reads GTSNPN; CDR2 reads SVGIG (reference sequence). CDR3 residues: CAWNRGAYLTEAFF. The CDR3 nucleotides are TGTGCCTGGAACAGGGGGGCGTATTTGACTGAAGCTTTCTTT.

The rearrangement joins TRBV9 to TRBJ2-5; TRBD2 aligns across 9 bases. The J call is in doubt because the DNA end fits TRBJ2-7 better. CDR1 and CDR2 from the germline V gene are SGDLS and YYNGEE. This CDR3 spans 16 amino acids. CDR3 loop: CASSPEAGGMPYEQYF. As DNA, the CDR3 is TGTGCCAGCAGCCCCGAAGCGGGGGGTATGCCCTACGAGCAGTACTTC.

This rearrangement joins TRBV6-6 to TRBJ2-1, with 10 bases that match TRBD2. The CDR3 length is 13 residues. Germline CDR1 is MNHNY and CDR2 is SVGAGI (reference sequence). The V segment lost 7 bases and the J segment 10 bases; nucleotides outside the gene matches: 7. The CDR3 DNA sequence: TGTGCCAGCACTCATACTAGCGGGACAGAGCAGTTCTTC. It yields the protein CASTHTSGTEQFF.